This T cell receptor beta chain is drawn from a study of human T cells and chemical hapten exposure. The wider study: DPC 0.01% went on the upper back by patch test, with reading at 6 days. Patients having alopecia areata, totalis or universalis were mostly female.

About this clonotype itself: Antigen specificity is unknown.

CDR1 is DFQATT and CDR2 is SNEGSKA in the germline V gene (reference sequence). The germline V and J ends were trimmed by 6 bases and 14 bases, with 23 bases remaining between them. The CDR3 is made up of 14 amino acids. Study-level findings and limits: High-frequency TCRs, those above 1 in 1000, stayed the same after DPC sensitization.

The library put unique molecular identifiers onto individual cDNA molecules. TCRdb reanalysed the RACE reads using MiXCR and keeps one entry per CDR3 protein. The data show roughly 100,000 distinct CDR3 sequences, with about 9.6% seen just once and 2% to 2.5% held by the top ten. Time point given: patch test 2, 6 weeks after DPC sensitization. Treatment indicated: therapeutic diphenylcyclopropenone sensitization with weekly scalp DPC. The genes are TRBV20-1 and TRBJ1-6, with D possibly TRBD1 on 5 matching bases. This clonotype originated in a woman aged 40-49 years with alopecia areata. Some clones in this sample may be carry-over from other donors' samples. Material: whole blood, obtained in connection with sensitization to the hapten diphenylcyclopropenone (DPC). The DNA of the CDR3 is TGCAGTGCGAGCGGGGGGACGGACGCTCTTTCCCTCCACTTT. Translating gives CSASGGTDALSLHF.